This T cell receptor (beta chain) was captured in a study of blood T cell repertoires in COVID-19. Study at large: PBMCs, B-cell-depleted T cells, or T cells were the source of the cDNA or gDNA that made up the material.

Assay: immunoSEQ multiplex PCR; the TCRdb copy retains only in-frame clones and omits some. The table has 250,000 or so clones, around 90% seen once. Looked up from germline, CDR1 is SEHNR and CDR2 is FQNEAQ (reference sequence). Losses at the gene ends were 1 base for V and 8 bases for J; bases not matched to a gene: 4. The CDR3 sequence is 14 residues long. This clone is a singleton in its sample. This TCR was sampled from a man younger than 45 who had recovered from COVID-19. V is TRBV7-9 and J is TRBJ2-1; 8 nucleotides agree with TRBD2. The sequenced material came from PBMCs or T cells enriched from blood (not recorded which). CDR3 in DNA: TGTGCCAGCAGCTTAGGCCCAGCGGGAGATGAGCAGTTCTTC. Translating it yields CASSLGPAGDEQFF.